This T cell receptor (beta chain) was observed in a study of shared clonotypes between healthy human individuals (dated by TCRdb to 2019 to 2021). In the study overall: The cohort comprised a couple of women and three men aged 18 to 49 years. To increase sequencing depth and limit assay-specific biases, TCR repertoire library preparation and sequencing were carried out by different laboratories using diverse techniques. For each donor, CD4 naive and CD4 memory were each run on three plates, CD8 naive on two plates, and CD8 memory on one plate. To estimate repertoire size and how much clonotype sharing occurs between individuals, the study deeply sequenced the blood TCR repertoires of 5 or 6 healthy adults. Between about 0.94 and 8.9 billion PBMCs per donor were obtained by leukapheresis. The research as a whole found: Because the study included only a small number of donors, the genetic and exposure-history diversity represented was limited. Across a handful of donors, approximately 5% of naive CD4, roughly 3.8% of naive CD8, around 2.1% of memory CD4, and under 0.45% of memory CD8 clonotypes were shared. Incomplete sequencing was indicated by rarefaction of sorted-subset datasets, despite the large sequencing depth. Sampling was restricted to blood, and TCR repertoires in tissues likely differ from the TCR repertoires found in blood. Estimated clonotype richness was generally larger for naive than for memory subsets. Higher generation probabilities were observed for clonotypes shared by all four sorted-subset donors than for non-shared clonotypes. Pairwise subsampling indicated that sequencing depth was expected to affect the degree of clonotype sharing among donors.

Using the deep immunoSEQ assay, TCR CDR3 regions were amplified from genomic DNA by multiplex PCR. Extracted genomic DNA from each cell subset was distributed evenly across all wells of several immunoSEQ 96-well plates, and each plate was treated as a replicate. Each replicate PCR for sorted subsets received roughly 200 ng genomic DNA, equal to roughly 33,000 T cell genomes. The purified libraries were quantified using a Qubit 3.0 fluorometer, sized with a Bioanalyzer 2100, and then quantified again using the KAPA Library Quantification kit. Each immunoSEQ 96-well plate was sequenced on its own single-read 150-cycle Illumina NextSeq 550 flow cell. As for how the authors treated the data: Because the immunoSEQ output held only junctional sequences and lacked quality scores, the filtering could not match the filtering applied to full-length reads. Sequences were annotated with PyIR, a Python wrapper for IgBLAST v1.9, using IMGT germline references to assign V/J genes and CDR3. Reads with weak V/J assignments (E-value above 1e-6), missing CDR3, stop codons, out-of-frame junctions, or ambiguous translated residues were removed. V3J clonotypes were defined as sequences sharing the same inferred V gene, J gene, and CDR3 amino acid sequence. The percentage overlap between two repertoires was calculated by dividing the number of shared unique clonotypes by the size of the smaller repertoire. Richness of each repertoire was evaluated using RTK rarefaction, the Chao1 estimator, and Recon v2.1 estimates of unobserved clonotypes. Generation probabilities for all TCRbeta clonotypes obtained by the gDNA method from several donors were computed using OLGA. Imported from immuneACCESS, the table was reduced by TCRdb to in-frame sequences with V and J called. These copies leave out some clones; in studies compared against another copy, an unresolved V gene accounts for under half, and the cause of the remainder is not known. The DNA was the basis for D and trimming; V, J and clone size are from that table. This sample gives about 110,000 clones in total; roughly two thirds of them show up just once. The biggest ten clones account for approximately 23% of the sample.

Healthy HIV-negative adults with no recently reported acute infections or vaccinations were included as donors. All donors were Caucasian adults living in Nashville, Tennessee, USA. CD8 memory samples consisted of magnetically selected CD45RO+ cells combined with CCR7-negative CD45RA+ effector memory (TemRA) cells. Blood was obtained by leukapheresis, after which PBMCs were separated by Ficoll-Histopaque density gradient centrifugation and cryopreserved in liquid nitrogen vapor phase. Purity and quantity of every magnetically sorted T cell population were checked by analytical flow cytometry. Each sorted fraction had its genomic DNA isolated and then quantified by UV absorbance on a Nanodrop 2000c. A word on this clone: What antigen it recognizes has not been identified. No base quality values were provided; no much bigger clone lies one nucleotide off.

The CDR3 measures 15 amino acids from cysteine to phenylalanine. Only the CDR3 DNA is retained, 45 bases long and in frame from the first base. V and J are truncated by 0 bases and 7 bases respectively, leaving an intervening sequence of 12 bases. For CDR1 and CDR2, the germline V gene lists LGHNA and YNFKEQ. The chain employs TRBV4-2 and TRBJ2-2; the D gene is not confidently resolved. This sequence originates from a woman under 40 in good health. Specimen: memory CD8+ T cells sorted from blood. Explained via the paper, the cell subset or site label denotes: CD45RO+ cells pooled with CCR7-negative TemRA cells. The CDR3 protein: CASSQEILGNGELFF. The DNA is TGTGCCAGCAGCCAAGAGATCCTGGGTAACGGGGAGCTGTTTTTT.